The rows below give T cell receptor beta chains drawn from one sample of a study of vaccination and CD4 T cells after COVID-19. MiXCR, run by TCRdb on the PCR reads, gives a single entry per CDR3 protein. The table has about 29,000 distinct CDR3 sequences, about 46% seen once; the top ten hold about 5.3%. This material consisted of CD4+ T cells from blood, taken about 7 months after SARS-CoV-2 vaccination. The receptors were sampled from a human donor who had recovered from COVID-19. Both conserved end residues are part of each CDR3. The D gene is left open where the match is weak. Clone size is not always given. Where it is, it says once, few, many or a class for expanded clones.

d_gene,v_gene,len,j_gene,abundance,CDR3nt,CDR3aa
TRBD1,TRBV10-3,14,TRBJ1-6,.,TGTGCCATCAGCGGACAGGAAAGTACTACACCCCTCCACTTT,CAISGQESTTPLHF
.,TRBV7-9,15,TRBJ2-2,.,TGTGCCAGCAGCTTAGCCCAGGGACGAACCGGGGAGCTGTTTTTT,CASSLAQGRTGELFF
TRBD1,TRBV6-1,15,TRBJ1-1,few,TGTGCCAGCAGCCAGGGGGGGGGAATGAACACTGAAGCTTTCTTT,CASSQGGGMNTEAFF
.,TRBV18,16,TRBJ1-1,.,TGTGCCAGCTCACCATTACAGGGCGAGATCGACACTGAAGCTTTCTTT,CASSPLQGEIDTEAFF
.,TRBV2,15,TRBJ1-2,.,TGTGCCAGCAGTGAAGCGCGGAGTACCAACTATGGCTACACCTTC,CASSEARSTNYGYTF
.,TRBV2,12,TRBJ2-5,.,TGTGCCAGCAGGGGAAGAGGGGAGACCCAGTACTTC,CASRGRGETQYF
.,TRBV20-1,13,TRBJ2-7,few,TGCAGTGCTATGGGGCGGACCTCCTACGAGCAGTACTTC,CSAMGRTSYEQYF
.,TRBV27,11,TRBJ2-7,few,TGTGCCAGCAGTTTATGTCCGGAAACCGACTTC,CASSLCPETDF
.,TRBV6-1,14,TRBJ2-1,.,TGTGCCACCCGCATAGACTCCTCCTACAATGAGCAGTTCTTC,CATRIDSSYNEQFF
TRBD2,TRBV4-3,15,TRBJ2-1,.,TGCGCCAGCAGCCCGACTAGCTTCCGGAGCAATGAGCAGTTCTTC,CASSPTSFRSNEQFF
TRBD2,TRBV11-3,15,TRBJ2-7,.,TGTGCCAGCAGCCTTAGGACTAGCGTAACCTACGAGCAGTACTTC,CASSLRTSVTYEQYF
TRBD1,TRBV10-3,22,TRBJ1-2,.,TGTGCCATCAGTGCGCGGTCGGGGGCAGGGGGCGTAAGAAGCCAAACTGTATATGGCTACACCTTC,CAISARSGAGGVRSQTVYGYTF
.,TRBV20-1,12,TRBJ1-5,.,TGCAGTGCTAGTTCGGGGGATCAGCCCCAGCATTTT,CSASSGDQPQHF